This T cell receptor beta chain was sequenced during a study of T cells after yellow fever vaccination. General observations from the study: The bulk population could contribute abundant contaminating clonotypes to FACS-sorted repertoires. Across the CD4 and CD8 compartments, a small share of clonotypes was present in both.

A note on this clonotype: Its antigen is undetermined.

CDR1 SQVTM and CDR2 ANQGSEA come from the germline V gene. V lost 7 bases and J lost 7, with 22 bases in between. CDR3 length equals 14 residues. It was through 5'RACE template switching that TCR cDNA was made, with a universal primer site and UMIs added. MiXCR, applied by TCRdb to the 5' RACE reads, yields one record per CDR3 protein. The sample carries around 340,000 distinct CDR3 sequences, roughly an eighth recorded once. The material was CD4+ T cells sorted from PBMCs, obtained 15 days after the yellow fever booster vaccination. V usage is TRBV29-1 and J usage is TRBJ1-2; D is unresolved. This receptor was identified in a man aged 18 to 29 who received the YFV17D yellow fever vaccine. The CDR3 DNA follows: TGCAGCGCGGAGCGAGTGGCTTCCCTCCGTGGCTACACCTTC. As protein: CSAERVASLRGYTF.